These T cell receptor beta chains were read from a single sample in a study of T cell responses to AZD1222 COVID-19 vaccine. The data were produced by immunoSEQ multiplex PCR, yet TCRdb's version contains in-frame clones alone and is incomplete. The data show roughly 100,000 clones, less than 95% seen once. The sample consisted of peripheral blood, taken 28 days after the second AZD1222 dose. These receptor sequences come from an adult who received the AZD1222 COVID-19 vaccine. CDR3s include the opening cysteine and the closing phenylalanine or tryptophan. The D gene is left open where the match is weak. A row's size may be missing; if present it is once, few, many or a size class.

NA,TRBV20-1,TRBJ1-1,NA,TGCAGTGCTAGTAAGCAGGGGCATATGAACACTGAAGCTTTCTTT,CSASKQGHMNTEAFF
NA,TRBV19,TRBJ1-1,NA,TGTGCCAGTAGCCCACAGGTCCGCATGACTGAAGCTTTCTTT,CASSPQVRMTEAFF
NA,TRBV5-1,TRBJ1-2,TRBD1,TGCGCCAGCAGCCTCATCGGACAGGCGCTAAACTATGGCTACACCTTC,CASSLIGQALNYGYTF
once,TRBV23-1,TRBJ2-7,NA,TGCGCCAGCAGTGCGGGACAGACCTCCTACGAGCAGTACTTC,CASSAGQTSYEQYF
NA,TRBV5-1,TRBJ2-3,TRBD1,TGCGCCAGCAAGTCGGGACAGAACACAGATACGCAGTATTTT,CASKSGQNTDTQYF
NA,TRBV4-3,TRBJ1-4,NA,TGCGCCAGCAGCCAAGATGGGGATACAACTCGAGTAGGTGAAAAACTGTTTTTT,CASSQDGDTTRVGEKLFF
NA,TRBV7-2,TRBJ1-2,NA,TGTGCCAGCAGCTTAGCAACCGACAAGGAGGGCTACACCTTC,CASSLATDKEGYTF
NA,TRBV10-1,TRBJ1-5,NA,TGCGCCAGCGACAGTCTCAATCAGCCCCAGCATTTT,CASDSLNQPQHF
NA,TRBV6-5,TRBJ1-6,NA,TGTGCCAGCAGTTACTCTGGTTCACCCCTCCACTTT,CASSYSGSPLHF
NA,TRBV5-8,TRBJ1-5,TRBD1,TGTGCCAGCAGCTTGGGACAGGGGGATCAGCCCCAGCATTTT,CASSLGQGDQPQHF
NA,TRBV30,TRBJ2-3,TRBD2,TGTGCCTCCCCTGGCGGGGGGTGGGCAGATACGCAGTATTTT,CASPGGGWADTQYF
NA,TRBV6-5,TRBJ2-5,NA,TGTGCCAGCAGTTACTCGGGGGGGCCCACGGGGACCCAGTACTTC,CASSYSGGPTGTQYF